This T cell receptor beta chain came from a study of CD8 T cells in ankylosing spondylitis. TCRdb called the 5' RACE reads again in MiXCR, with one record for every CDR3 protein. The table lists 300,000 to 400,000 distinct CDR3 sequences, about 9.9% of them singletons. CDR1 SSHAT and CDR2 FNYEAQ come from the germline V gene (reference sequence). The CDR3 is 17 amino acids. This clonotype was picked up many times. Its antigen is not identified. A read error may produce the germline difference seen at one junction end. Study conclusions and caveats: A TCR beta motif of under 10 highly homologous variants appeared characteristic of ankylosing spondylitis blood. Enrichment of disease-linked clones was reportedly significant in matched ankylosing spondylitis synovial fluid.

Sequencing input: blood, either unsorted or a sorted T cell fraction (not recorded which). The TCR originated in a female donor with ankylosing spondylitis or in good health (not recorded which). V usage is TRBV7-7 and J usage is TRBJ2-1, with 13 bases identical to TRBD2. CDR3 nucleotides: TGTGCTAGCAGCTCCAGTCTACTAGCGGGGGGGGGCAATGAGCAGTTCTTC. The encoded protein is CASSSSLLAGGGNEQFF.